This TCR beta chain is drawn from a study of T cell responses to AZD1222 COVID-19 vaccine. This CDR3 comprises 16 residues. CDR1 and CDR2 from the germline V gene are SGHNT and YENEEA. The junction had 12 bases not matched to a gene; V was cut back by 4 bases and J by 10 bases. Notes on this clone: Its target is unknown.

Findings and caveats of the study: Across spike, vaccine-associated CD4 TCRs were found, dominant at 160-218 and 743-854. Elevations in Spike-specific TCR breadth and depth followed administration of two AZD1222 doses. Donors were mostly white British, more females; clonal diversity possibly underestimated. Seropositive AZD1222 recipients at baseline numbered only six or seven.

TCRdb's copy holds only in-frame clones and misses some; the assay was immunoSEQ multiplex PCR. The data contain 130,000 to 150,000 clones, around 89% of them singletons. This sequence joins TRBV11-3 and TRBJ2-1; 11 nucleotides line up with TRBD2. Sample: peripheral blood, taken on day 0 of AZD1222 vaccination. The sequence was collected from an adult in good health. CDR3: CASSSIAGGPKREQFF. The CDR3 DNA follows: TGTGCCAGCAGCTCGATAGCGGGAGGGCCTAAGAGGGAGCAGTTCTTC.